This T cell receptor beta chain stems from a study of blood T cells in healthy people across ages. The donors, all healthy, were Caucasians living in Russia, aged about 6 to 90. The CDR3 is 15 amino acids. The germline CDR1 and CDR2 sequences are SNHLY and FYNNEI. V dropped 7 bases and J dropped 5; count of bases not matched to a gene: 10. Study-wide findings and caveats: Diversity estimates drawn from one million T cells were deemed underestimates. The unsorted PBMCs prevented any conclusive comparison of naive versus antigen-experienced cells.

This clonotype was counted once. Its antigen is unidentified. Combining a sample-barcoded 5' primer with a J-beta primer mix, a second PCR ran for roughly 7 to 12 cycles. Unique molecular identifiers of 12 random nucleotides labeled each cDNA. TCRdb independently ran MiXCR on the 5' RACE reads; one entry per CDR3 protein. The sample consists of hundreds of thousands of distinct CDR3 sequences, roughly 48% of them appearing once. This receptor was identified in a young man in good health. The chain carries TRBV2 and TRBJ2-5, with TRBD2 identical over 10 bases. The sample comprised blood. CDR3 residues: CASTTSGATQETQYF. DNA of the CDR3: TGTGCCAGCACCACTAGCGGGGCGACTCAGGAGACCCAGTACTTC.